This TCR beta chain was identified in a study of blood T cells in healthy people across ages. General study findings and limits: Naive T cell percentage and TCR beta diversity correlated strongly.

Details on this clonotype: No antigen is known for it. A junction boundary mismatches the germline segment, possibly from a read error.

Using a J-beta primer mix together with a sample-barcoded 5' primer, a second PCR was run for about 7 to 12 cycles. All samples gave at least 2.5 million CDR3-containing paired-end reads. TCRdb reprocessed the 5' RACE reads via MiXCR and lists one record per CDR3 protein. The sample contains 550,000 to 600,000 distinct CDR3 sequences, about 25% of which appear only once. This clonotype originated in a woman in her 70s in good health. The material sequenced was blood.

The CDR3 nucleotides are TGTGCCAGCAACTTAGGGGACAGGGGATTATATGAAAAACTGTTTTTT. It is translated as CASNLGDRGLYEKLFF. This chain connects TRBV7-2 to TRBJ1-4, with 10 bases lining up with TRBD1. Germline V gene sequence: CDR1 SGHTA, CDR2 FQGNSA. The CDR3 runs to 16 residues.